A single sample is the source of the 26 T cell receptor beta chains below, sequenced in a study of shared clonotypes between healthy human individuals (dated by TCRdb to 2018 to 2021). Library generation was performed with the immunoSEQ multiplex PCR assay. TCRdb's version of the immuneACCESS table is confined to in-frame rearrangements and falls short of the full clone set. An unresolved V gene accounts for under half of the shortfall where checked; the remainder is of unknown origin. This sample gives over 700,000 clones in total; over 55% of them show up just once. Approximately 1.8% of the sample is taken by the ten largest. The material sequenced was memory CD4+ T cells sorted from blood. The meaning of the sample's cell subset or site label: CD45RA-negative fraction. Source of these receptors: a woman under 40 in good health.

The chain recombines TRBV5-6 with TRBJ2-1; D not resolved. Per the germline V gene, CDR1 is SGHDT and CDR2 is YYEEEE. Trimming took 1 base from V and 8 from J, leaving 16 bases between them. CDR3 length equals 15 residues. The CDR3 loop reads CASSLWLLGLDEQFF. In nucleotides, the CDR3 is TGTGCCAGCAGCTTGTGGCTCCTAGGTCTAGATGAGCAGTTCTTC.

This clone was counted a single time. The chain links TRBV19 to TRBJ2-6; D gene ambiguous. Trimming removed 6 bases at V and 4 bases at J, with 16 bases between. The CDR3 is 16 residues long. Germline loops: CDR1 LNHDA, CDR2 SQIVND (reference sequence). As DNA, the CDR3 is TGTGCCAGTAGCCCCCCTAGGCCTACAGGGGCCAACGTCCTGACTTTC. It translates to CASSPPRPTGANVLTF. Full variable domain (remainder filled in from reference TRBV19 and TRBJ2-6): DGGITQSPKYLFRKEGQNVTLSCEQNLNHDAMYWYRQDPGQGLRLIYYSQIVNDFQKGDIAEGYSVSREKKESFPLTVTSAQKNPTAFYLCASSPPRPTGANVLTFGAGSRLTVL.

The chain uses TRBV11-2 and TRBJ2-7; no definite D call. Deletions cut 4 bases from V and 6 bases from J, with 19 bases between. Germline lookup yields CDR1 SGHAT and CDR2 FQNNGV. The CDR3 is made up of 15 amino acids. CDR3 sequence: CASSYGVNRWAEQYF. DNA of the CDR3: TGTGCCAGCAGCTATGGCGTTAACAGATGGGCCGAGCAGTACTTC.

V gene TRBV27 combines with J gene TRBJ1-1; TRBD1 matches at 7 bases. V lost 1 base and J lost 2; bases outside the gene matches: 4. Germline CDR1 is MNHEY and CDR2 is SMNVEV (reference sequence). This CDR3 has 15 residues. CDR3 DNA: TGTGCCAGCAGTTTATACGGGACAGCCAACACTGAAGCTTTCTTT. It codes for CASSLYGTANTEAFF.

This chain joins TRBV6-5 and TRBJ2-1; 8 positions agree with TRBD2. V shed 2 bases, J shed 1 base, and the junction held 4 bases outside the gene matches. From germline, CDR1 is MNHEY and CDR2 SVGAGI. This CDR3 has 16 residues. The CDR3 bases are TGTGCCAGCAGTTACGCAGGACTAGCTTCCTACAATGAGCAGTTCTTC. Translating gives CASSYAGLASYNEQFF.

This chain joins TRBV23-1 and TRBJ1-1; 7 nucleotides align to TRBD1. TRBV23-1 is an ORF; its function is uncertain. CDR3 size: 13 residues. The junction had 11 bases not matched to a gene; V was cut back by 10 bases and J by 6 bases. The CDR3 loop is CANSVQGRPEAFF. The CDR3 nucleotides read TGCGCCAATTCCGTACAGGGGCGCCCTGAAGCTTTCTTT.

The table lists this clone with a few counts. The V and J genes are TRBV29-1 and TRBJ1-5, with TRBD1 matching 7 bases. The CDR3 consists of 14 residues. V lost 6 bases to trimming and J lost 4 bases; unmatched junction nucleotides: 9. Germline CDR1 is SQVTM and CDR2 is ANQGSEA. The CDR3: CSVAPGGANQPQHF. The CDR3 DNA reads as TGCAGCGTCGCCCCAGGGGGAGCAAATCAGCCCCAGCATTTT.

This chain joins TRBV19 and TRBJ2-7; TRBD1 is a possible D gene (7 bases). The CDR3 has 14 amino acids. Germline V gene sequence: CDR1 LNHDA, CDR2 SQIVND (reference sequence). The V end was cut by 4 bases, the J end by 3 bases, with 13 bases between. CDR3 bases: TGTGCCAGTAGTACGGCAGGGGGGAGCTACGAGCAGTACTTC. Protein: CASSTAGGSYEQYF.

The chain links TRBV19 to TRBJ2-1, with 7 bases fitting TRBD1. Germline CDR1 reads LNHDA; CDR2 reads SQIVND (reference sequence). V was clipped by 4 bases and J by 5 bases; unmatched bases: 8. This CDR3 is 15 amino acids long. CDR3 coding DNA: TGTGCCAGTAGTAAATCCGGGACAGCCAACAATGAGCAGTTCTTC. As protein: CASSKSGTANNEQFF.

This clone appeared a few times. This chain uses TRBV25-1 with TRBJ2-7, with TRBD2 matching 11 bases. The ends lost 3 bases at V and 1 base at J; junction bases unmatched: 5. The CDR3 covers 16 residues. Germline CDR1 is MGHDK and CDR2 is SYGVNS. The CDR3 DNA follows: TGTGCCAGCAGTGACCGCGGGACTAGCGGATCCTACGAGCAGTACTTC. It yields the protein CASSDRGTSGSYEQYF.

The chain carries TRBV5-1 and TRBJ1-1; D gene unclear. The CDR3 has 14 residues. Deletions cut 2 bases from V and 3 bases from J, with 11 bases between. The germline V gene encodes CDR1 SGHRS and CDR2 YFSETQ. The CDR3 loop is CASSLLAGDTEAFF. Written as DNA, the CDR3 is TGCGCCAGCAGCTTACTCGCCGGGGACACTGAAGCTTTCTTT.

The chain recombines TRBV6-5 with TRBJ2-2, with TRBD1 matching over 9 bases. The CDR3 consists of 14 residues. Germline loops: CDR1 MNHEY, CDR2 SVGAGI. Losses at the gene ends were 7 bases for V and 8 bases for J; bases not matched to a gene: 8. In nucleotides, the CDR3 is TGTGCCAGCACACGGACAGGGGTTGGAGGGGAGCTGTTTTTT. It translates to CASTRTGVGGELFF.

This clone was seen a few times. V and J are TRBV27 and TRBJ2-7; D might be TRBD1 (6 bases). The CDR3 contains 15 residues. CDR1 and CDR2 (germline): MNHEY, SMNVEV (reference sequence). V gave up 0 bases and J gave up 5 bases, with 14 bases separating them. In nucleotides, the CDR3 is TGTGCCAGCAGTTTATCGTATACAGGGTCCCACGAGCAGTACTTC. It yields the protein CASSLSYTGSHEQYF.

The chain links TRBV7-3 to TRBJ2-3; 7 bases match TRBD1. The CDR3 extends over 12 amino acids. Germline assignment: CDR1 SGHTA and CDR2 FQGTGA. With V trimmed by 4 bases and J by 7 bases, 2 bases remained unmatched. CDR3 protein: CASSSQGNTQYF. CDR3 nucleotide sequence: TGTGCCAGCAGCTCACAGGGGAATACGCAGTATTTT. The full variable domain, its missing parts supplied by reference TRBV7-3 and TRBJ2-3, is GAGVSQTPSNKVTEKGKYVELRCDPISGHTALYWYRQSLGQGPEFLIYFQGTGAADDSGLPNDRFFAVRPEGSVSTLKIQRTERGDSAVYLCASSSQGNTQYFGPGTRLTVL.

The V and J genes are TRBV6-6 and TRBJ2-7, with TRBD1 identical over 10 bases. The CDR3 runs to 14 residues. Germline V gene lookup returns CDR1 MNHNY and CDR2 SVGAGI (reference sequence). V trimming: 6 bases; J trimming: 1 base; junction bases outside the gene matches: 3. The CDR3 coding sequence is TGTGCCAGCAGGCCGGGACAGGGGTCCTACGAGCAGTACTTC. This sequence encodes CASRPGQGSYEQYF.

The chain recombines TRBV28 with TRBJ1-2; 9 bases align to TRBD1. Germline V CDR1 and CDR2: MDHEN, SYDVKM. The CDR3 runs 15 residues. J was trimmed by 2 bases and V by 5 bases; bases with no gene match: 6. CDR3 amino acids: CASSTPGTGNYGYTF. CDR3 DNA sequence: TGTGCCAGCAGTACCCCCGGGACAGGGAACTATGGCTACACCTTC.

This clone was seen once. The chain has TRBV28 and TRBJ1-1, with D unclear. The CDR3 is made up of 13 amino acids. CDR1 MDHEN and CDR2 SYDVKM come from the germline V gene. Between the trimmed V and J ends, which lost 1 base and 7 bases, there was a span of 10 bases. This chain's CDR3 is CASSLLSGLEAFF. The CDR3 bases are TGTGCCAGCAGTTTATTATCGGGTCTTGAAGCTTTCTTT.

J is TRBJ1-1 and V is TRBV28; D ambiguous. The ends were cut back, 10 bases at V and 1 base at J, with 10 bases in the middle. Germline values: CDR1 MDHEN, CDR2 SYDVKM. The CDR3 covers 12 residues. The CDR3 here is CATLIKNTEAFF. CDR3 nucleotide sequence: TGTGCCACCCTGATTAAGAACACTGAAGCTTTCTTT.

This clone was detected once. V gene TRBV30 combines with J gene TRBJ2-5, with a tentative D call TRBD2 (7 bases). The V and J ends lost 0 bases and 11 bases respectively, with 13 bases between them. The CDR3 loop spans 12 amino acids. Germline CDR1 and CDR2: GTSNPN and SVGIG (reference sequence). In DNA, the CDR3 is TGTGCCTGGAGTGTCGGGGAGGGGGAGCAGTACTTC. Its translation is CAWSVGEGEQYF.

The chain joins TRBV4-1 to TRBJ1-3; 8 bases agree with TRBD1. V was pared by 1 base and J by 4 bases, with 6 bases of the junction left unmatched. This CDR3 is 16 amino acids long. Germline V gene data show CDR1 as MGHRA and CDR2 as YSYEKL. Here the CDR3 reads CASSQGTDRDGNTIYF. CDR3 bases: TGCGCCAGCAGCCAAGGGACGGACAGGGACGGAAACACCATATATTTT.

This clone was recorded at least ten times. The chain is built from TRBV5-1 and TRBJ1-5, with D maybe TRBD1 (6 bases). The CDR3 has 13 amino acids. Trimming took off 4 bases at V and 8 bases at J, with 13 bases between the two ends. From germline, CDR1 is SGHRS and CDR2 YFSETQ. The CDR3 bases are TGCGCCAGCAGCCCTGGGGGCGAAGAGCCCCAGCATTTT. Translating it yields CASSPGGEEPQHF.

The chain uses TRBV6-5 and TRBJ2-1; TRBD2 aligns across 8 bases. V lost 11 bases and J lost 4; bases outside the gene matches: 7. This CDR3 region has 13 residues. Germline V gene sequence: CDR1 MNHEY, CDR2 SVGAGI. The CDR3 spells CAVVASGYNEQFF. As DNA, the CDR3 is TGTGCCGTAGTCGCTAGCGGGTACAATGAGCAGTTCTTC.

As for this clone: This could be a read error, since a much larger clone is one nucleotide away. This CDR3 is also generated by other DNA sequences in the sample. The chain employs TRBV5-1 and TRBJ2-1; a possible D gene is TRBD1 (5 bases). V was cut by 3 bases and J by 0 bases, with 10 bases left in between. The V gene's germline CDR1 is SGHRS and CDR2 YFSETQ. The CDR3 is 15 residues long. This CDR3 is CASSSDSSSYNEQFF. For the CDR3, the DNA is TGCGCCAGCAGCTCAGACAGCAGCTCCTACAATGAGCAGTTCTTC.

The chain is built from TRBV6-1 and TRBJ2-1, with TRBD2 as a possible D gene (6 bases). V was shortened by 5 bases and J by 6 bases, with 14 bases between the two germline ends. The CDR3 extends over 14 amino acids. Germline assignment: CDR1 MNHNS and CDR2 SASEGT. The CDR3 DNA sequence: TGTGCCAGCAGTTTGGGCGGGACGGGCAATGAGCAGTTCTTC. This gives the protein CASSLGGTGNEQFF.

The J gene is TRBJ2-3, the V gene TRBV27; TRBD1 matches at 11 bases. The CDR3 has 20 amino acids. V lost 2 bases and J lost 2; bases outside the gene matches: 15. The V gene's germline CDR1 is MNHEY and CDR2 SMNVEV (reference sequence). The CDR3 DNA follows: TGTGCCAGCAGTTTACATAAGGACAGGGGGCGCGGGGAACCCACAGATACGCAGTATTTT. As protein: CASSLHKDRGRGEPTDTQYF.

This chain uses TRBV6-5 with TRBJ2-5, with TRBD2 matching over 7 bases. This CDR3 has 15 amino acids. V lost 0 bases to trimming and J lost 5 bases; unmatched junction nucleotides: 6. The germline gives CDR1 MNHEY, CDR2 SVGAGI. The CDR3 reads CASSYSLGGRETQYF. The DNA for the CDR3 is TGTGCCAGCAGTTACTCTTTGGGAGGGCGGGAGACCCAGTACTTC.